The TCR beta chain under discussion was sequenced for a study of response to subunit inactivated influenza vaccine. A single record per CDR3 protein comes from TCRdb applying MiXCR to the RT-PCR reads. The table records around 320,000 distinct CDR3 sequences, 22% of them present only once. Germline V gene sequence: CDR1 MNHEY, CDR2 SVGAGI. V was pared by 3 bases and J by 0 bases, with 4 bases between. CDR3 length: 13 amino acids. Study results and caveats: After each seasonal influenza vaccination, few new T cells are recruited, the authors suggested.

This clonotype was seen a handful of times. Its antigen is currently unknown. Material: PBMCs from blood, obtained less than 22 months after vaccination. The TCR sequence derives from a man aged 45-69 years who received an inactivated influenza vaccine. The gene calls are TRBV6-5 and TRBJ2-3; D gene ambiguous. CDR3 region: CASSYISTDTQYF. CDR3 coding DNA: TGTGCCAGCAGTTATATTAGCACAGATACGCAGTATTTT.